This passage covers 7 T cell receptor beta chains from one sample sequenced in a study of T cell repertoires in cytomegalovirus infection. Their target antigens are unknown. In TCRdb, the reads were re-called with MiXCR into one record per CDR3 protein. Among under 90,000 distinct CDR3 sequences listed, 22% were seen once. The sample consisted of PBMCs, sequenced either directly or after in vitro stimulation (not recorded which). These receptors were taken from a human donor in good health (CMV status not recorded). Some clones in this sample may be carry-over from other donors' samples.

This clonotype has at least ten counts. The chain employs TRBV7-3 and TRBJ2-1; TRBD1 aligns across 8 bases. The length of the CDR3 is 14 residues. The junction had 6 bases not matched to a gene; V was cut back by 5 bases and J by 6 bases. Germline values: CDR1 SGHTA, CDR2 FQGTGA. This chain's CDR3 is CASSPGQGGNEQFF. The DNA of the CDR3 is TGTGCCAGCAGCCCTGGACAGGGTGGCAATGAGCAGTTCTTC.

This clonotype appeared a few times. The V gene is TRBV6-5, the J gene TRBJ2-3, with D possibly matching TRBD2 (6 bases). Trimming removed 2 bases at V and 2 bases at J, with 11 bases between. Germline lookup yields CDR1 MNHEY and CDR2 SVGAGI. The length of the CDR3 is 15 residues. As DNA, the CDR3 is TGTGCCAGCAGTTACGACGGGAGCGTCACAGATACGCAGTATTTT. Encoded protein: CASSYDGSVTDTQYF.

This clonotype was recorded a few times. V is TRBV7-2 and J is TRBJ2-7; either TRBD1 or TRBD2 may fit D (5 bases each). There are 15 residues in the CDR3. V lost 1 base and J 2 bases, leaving 12 bases between the germline ends. Germline V gene sequence: CDR1 SGHTA, CDR2 FQGNSA. The DNA for the CDR3 is TGTGCCAGCAGCTTAGGGACGGGGCGTACCTACGAGCAGTACTTC. This translates into CASSLGTGRTYEQYF. The full variable domain, its missing parts supplied by reference TRBV7-2 and TRBJ2-7, is GAGVSQSPSNKVTEKGKDVELRCDPISGHTALYWYRQSLGQGLEFLIYFQGNSAPDKSGLPSDRFSAERTGGSVSTLTIQRTQQEDSAVYLCASSLGTGRTYEQYFGPGTRLTVT.

The rearrangement uses TRBV10-3 and TRBJ2-1, with a tentative D call TRBD2 (6 bases). This CDR3 is built from 14 residues. CDR1 ENHRY and CDR2 SYGVKD come from the germline V gene. V shed 0 bases and J shed 7 bases, with 10 bases lying between them. CDR3 residues: CAISESRTINEQFF. CDR3 nucleotides: TGTGCCATCAGTGAGTCGCGGACTATAAATGAGCAGTTCTTC.

The table lists this clonotype with many counts. The chain employs TRBV7-2 and TRBJ1-2; D uncertain. V was cut by 5 bases and J by 7 bases, with 14 bases left in between. The CDR3 sequence is 13 residues long. Looked up from germline, CDR1 is SGHTA and CDR2 is FQGNSA. The chain's CDR3 is CASSPPQVSGYTF. CDR3 in DNA: TGTGCCAGCAGCCCACCGCAAGTGTCTGGCTACACCTTC.

The chain combines TRBV19 with TRBJ1-5; TRBD1 matches 7 bases. This CDR3 has 17 residues. CDR1 is LNHDA and CDR2 is SQIVND in the germline V gene (reference sequence). V trimming: 5 bases; J trimming: 6 bases; junction bases outside the gene matches: 16. The CDR3 is CASSLSGQSVTGQPQHF. The CDR3 DNA reads as TGTGCCAGTAGTTTATCGGGACAGAGCGTTACGGGTCAGCCCCAGCATTTT.

This clonotype was counted ten times or more. The gene calls are TRBV2 and TRBJ1-5, with 7 bases aligning to TRBD1. Trimming took 5 bases from V and 5 from J; bases not matched to a gene: 3. The CDR3 spans 13 residues. Germline CDR1 reads SNHLY; CDR2 reads FYNNEI. DNA of the CDR3: TGTGCCAGCAGTACCGACAGGGATCAGCCCCAGCATTTT. As protein: CASSTDRDQPQHF.